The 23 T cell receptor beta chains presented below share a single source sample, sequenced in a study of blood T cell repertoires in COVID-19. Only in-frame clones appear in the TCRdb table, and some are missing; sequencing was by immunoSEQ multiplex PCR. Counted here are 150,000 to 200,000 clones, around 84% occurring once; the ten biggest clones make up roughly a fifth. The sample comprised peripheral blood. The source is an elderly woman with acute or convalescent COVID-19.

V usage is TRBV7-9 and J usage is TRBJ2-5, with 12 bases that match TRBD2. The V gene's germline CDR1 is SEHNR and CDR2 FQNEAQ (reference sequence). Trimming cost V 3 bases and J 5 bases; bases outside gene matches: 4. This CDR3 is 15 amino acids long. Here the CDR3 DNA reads TGTGCCAGCAGCTTCCTAGCGGGAGGGAGGGAGACCCAGTACTTC. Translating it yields CASSFLAGGRETQYF.

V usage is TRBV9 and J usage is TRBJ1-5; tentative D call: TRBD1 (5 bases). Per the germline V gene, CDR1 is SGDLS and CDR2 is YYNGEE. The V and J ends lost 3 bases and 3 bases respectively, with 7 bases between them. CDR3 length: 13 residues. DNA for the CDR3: TGTGCCAGCAGCGCGGGACTCAATCAGCCCCAGCATTTT. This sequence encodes CASSAGLNQPQHF.

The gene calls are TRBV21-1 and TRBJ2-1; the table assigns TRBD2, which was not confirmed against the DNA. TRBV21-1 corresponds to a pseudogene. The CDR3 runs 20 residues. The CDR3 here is CASSKKKGSTTGGPYNEQFF. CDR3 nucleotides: TGTGCCAGCAGCAAAAAAAAGGGCTCCACCACGGGAGGGCCCTACAATGAGCAGTTCTTC.

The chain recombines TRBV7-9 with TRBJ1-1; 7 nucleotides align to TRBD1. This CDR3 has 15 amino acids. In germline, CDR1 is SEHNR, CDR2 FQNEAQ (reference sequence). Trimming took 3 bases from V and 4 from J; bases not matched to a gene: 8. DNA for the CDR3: TGTGCCAGCAGCTTCGACAGGGTTGGGGTCACTGAAGCTTTCTTT. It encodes CASSFDRVGVTEAFF.

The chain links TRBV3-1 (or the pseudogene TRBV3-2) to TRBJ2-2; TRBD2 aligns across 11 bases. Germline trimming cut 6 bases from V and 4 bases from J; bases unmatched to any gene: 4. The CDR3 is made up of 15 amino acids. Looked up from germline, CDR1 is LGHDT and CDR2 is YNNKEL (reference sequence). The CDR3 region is CASSRTSGFTGELFF. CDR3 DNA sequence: TGTGCCAGCAGTCGGACTAGCGGGTTCACCGGGGAGCTGTTTTTT.

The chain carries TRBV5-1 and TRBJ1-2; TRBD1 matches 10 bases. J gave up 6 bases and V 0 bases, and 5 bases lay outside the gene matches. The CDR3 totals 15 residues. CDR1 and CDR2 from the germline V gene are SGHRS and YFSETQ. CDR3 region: CASSLGQGAGDGYTF. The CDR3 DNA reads TGCGCCAGCAGCTTGGGACAGGGGGCTGGAGATGGCTACACCTTC.

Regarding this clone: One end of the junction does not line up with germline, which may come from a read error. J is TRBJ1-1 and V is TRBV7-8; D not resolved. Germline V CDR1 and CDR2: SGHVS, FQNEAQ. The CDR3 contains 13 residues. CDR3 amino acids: CASSLALNTEAFF. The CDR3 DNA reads TGTGCCAGCAGCCTAGCCTTGAACACTGAAGCTTTCTTT.

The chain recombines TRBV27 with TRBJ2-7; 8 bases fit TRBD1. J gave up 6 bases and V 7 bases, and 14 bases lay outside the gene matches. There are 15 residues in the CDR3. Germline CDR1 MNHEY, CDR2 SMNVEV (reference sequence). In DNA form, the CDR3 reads TGTGCCAGCAATGATCAGGGGGCTCCCCATCGCGAGCAGTACTTC. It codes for CASNDQGAPHREQYF.

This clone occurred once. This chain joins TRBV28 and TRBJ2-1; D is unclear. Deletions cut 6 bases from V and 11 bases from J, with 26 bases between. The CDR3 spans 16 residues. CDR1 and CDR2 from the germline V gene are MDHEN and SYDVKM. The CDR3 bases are TGTGCCAGCAGCCTCCCCCCAGCAGACGGAGAGAGGAAGCAGTTCTTC. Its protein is CASSLPPADGERKQFF.

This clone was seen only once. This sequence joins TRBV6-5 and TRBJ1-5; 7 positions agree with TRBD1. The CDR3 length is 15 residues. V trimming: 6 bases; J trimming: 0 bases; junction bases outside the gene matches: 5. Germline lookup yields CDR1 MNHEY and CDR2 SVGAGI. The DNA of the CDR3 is TGTGCCAGCAGCTTGGACAGGTATAGCAATCAGCCCCAGCATTTT. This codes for CASSLDRYSNQPQHF.

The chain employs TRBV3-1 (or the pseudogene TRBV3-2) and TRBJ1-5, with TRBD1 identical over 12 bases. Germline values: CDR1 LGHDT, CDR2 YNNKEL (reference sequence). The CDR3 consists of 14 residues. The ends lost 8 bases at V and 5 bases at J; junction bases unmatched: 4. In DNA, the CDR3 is TGTGCCAGCGGGGACAGGGGGCGGCATCAGCCCCAGCATTTT. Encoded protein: CASGDRGRHQPQHF.

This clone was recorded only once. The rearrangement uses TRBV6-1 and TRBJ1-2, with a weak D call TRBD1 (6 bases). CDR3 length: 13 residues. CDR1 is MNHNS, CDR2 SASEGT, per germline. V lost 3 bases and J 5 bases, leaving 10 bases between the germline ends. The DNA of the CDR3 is TGTGCCAGCAGTGAGACAGGATTGTATGGCTACACCTTC. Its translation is CASSETGLYGYTF.

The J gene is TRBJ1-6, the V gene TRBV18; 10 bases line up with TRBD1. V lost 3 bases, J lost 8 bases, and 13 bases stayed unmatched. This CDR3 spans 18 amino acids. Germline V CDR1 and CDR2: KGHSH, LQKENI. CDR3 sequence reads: CASSPPTDRGRSYSPLHF. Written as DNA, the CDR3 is TGTGCCAGCTCACCGCCGACGGACAGGGGGAGATCTTATTCACCCCTCCACTTT.

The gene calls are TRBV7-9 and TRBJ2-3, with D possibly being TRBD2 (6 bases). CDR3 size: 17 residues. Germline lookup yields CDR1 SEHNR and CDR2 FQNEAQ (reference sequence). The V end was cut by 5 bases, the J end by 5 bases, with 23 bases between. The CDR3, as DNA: TGTGCCAGCAGCCTCTACGGGTACTCACTAGCCGAAGATACGCAGTATTTT. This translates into CASSLYGYSLAEDTQYF.

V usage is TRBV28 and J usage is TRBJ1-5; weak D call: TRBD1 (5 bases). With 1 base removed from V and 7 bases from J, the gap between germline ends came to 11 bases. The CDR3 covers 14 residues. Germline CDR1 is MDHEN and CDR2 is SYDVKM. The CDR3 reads CASSLFQGRQPQHF. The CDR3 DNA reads TGTGCCAGCAGTTTATTTCAGGGAAGGCAGCCCCAGCATTTT.

CDR3 in amino acids: CASSLKGIDSSYNSPLHF. As DNA, the CDR3 is TGCGCCAGCAGTTTAAAGGGGATCGATAGCTCCTATAATTCACCCCTCCACTTT. This chain connects TRBV5-1 to TRBJ1-6; TRBD1 is a possible D gene (5 bases). The germline CDR1 and CDR2 sequences are SGHRS and YFSETQ. Between the trimmed V and J ends, which lost 5 bases and 0 bases, there was a span of 18 bases. This CDR3 has 18 residues.

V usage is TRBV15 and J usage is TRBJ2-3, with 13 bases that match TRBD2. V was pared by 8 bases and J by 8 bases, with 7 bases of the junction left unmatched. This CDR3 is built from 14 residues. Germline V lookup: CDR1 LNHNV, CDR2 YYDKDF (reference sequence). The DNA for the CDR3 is TGTGCCACCTCGACTAGCGGGGGGCAGGGTACGCAGTATTTT. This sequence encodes CATSTSGGQGTQYF. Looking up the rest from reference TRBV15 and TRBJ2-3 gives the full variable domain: DAMVIQNPRYQVTQFGKPVTLSCSQTLNHNVMYWYQQKSSQAPKLLFHYYDKDFNNEADTPDNFQSRRPNTSFCFLDIRSPGLGDTAMYLCATSTSGGQGTQYFGPGTRLTVL.

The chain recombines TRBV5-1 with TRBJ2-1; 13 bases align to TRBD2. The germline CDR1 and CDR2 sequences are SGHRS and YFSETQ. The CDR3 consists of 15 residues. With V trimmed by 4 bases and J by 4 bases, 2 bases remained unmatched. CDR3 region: CASSETSGGYNEQFF. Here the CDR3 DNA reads TGCGCCAGCAGCGAGACTAGCGGGGGGTACAATGAGCAGTTCTTC.

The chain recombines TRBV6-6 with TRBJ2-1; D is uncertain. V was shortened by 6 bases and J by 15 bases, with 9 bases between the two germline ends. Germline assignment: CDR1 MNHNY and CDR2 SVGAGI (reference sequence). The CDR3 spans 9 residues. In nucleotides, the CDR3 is TGTGCCAGCAGCCCTCCTATGTTCTTC. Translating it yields CASSPPMFF.

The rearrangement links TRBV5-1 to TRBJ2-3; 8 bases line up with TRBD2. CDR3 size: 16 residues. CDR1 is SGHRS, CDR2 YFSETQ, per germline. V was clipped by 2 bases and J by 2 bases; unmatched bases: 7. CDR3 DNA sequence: TGCGCCAGCAGCTTAAGACCAGCGGGGGCCACAGATACGCAGTATTTT. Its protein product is CASSLRPAGATDTQYF.

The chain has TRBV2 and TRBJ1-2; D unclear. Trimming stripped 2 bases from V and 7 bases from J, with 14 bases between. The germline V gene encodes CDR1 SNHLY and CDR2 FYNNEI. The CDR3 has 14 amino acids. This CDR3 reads CASSELPHIGGYTF. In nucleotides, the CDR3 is TGTGCCAGCAGTGAACTTCCACATATTGGTGGCTACACCTTC.

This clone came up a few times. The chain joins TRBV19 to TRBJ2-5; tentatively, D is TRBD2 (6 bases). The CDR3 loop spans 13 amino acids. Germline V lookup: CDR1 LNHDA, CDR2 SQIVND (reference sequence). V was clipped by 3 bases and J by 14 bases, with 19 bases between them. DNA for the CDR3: TGTGCCAGTAGTATGATCCACCCGGGGGAGTTATACTTC. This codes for CASSMIHPGELYF.

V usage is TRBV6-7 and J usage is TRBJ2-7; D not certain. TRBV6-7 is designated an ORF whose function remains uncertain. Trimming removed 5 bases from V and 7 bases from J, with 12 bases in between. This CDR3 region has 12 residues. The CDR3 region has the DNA TGTGCCAGCAGTCCCGGTTATCCGGAGCAGTACTTC. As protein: CASSPGYPEQYF.